The present T cell receptor (beta chain) was sequenced within a study of blood T cell repertoires in COVID-19. Across the whole study: COVID-19 samples from acute and convalescent phases originated in the United States, Italy and Spain.

The assay was immunoSEQ multiplex PCR, and TCRdb's table has in-frame clones only and misses some. This table holds about 99,000 clones, approximately 79% found once. This clone came up a few times. This CDR3 comprises 11 residues. V lost 6 bases to trimming and J lost 10 bases; unmatched junction nucleotides: 3. The V gene's germline CDR1 is SEHNR and CDR2 FQNEAQ (reference sequence). Sample: peripheral blood. The TCR was taken from a woman of 80 years or more with active or convalescent COVID-19. The chain joins TRBV7-9 to TRBJ2-1; 7 bases fit TRBD2. The CDR3 nucleotides read TGTGCCAGCAGGGGAGGGCCCGAGCAGTTCTTC. Translating it yields CASRGGPEQFF.